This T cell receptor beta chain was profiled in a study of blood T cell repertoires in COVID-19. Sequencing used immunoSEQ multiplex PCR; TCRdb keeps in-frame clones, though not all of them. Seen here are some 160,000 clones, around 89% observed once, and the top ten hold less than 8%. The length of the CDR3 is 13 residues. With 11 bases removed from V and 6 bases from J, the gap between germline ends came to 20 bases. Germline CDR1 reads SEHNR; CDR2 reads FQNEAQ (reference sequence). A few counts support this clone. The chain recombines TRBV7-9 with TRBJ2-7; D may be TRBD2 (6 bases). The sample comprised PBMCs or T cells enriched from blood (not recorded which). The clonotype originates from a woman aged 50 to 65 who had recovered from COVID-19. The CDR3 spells CAGGSSRVSEQYF. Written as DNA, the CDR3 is TGTGCCGGAGGGTCGTCCCGAGTAAGCGAGCAGTACTTC.